This TCR beta chain was recorded in a study of blood T cell repertoires in COVID-19. On the study more broadly: T cells, B-cell-depleted T cells, or PBMCs provided the cDNA or gDNA that served as material.

Profiling relied on immunoSEQ multiplex PCR, and the TCRdb table lists in-frame clones only, not all of them. This sample has 200,000 to 250,000 clones, with 82% found just once. Seattle researchers signed up patients amid active infection and tracked them longitudinally. The sequenced sample consisted of peripheral blood. The source of this sequence is a woman in her seventies with COVID-19, enrolled during active disease.

The CDR3 DNA reads as TGTGCCAGCGGGGAGTGGGGGGCCAACGTCCTGACTTTC. Translated, it gives CASGEWGANVLTF. The chain employs TRBV27 and TRBJ2-6; D is possibly TRBD2 (5 bases). CDR1 is MNHEY, CDR2 SMNVEV, per germline (reference sequence). The CDR3 extends over 13 amino acids. V was clipped by 8 bases and J by 4 bases, with 9 bases between them. Filled out from reference TRBV27 and TRBJ2-6, the complete variable domain reads EAQVTQNPRYLITVTGKKLTVTCSQNMNHEYMSWYRQDPGLGLRQIYYSMNVEVTDKGDVPEGYKVSRKEKRNFPLILESPSPNQTSLYFCASGEWGANVLTFGAGSRLTVL.